The 10 T cell receptor beta chains below all came from one sample that was sequenced in a study of blood T cell repertoires in COVID-19. Using immunoSEQ multiplex PCR, the repertoire was profiled, and TCRdb retains in-frame clones only, with some absent. The sample lists about 280,000 clones, roughly 90% occurring once. Sequencing input: peripheral blood. Source of these receptors: a man aged 45 to 65 with acute or convalescent COVID-19.

This chain uses TRBV2 with TRBJ1-5, with TRBD1 matching 10 bases. The germline V gene has CDR1 SNHLY and CDR2 FYNNEI. Unmatched junction bases numbered 4, after V lost 6 bases and J lost 2 bases. This CDR3 contains 15 residues. The CDR3 coding sequence is TGTGCCAGCAGGACAGGGGGCGACGGCAATCAGCCCCAGCATTTT. Translating it yields CASRTGGDGNQPQHF. The full variable domain, with the rest looked up from reference TRBV2 and TRBJ1-5, is EPEVTQTPSHQVTQMGQEVILRCVPISNHLYFYWYRQILGQKVEFLVSFYNNEISEKSEIFDDQFSVERPDGSNFTLKIRSTKLEDSAMYFCASRTGGDGNQPQHFGDGTRLSIL.

The V gene is TRBV5-1, the J gene TRBJ2-3; 8 positions match TRBD2. Germline V CDR1 and CDR2: SGHRS, YFSETQ. With 0 bases clipped from V and 0 bases from J, the junction kept 3 bases outside the gene matches. The length of the CDR3 is 16 residues. In DNA form, the CDR3 reads TGCGCCAGCAGCTTGGAACGGGGGGGCAGCACAGATACGCAGTATTTT. Its protein product is CASSLERGGSTDTQYF. Combining the CDR3 with reference TRBV5-1 and TRBJ2-3 gives the whole variable domain KAGVTQTPRYLIKTRGQQVTLSCSPISGHRSVSWYQQTPGQGLQFLFEYFSETQRNKGNFPGRFSGRQFSNSRSEMNVSTLELGDSALYLCASSLERGGSTDTQYFGPGTRLTVL.

The genes are TRBV4-1 and TRBJ1-2, with D perhaps matching TRBD1 (5 bases). The CDR3 loop spans 14 amino acids. Germline V gives CDR1 MGHRA, CDR2 YSYEKL. Between the trimmed V and J ends, which lost 1 base and 4 bases, there was a span of 10 bases. The CDR3 sequence: CASSQGTQAYGYTF. The DNA of the CDR3 is TGCGCCAGCAGCCAAGGGACACAAGCCTATGGCTACACCTTC.

The chain carries TRBV18 and TRBJ1-2, with D uncertain. Germline V gene lookup returns CDR1 KGHSH and CDR2 LQKENI. This CDR3 comprises 15 residues. Trimming stripped 0 bases from V and 3 bases from J, with 11 bases between. The CDR3 nucleotides are TGTGCCAGCTCACCACCAATGGAGGTCTACTATGGCTACACCTTC. Protein sequence: CASSPPMEVYYGYTF.

The CDR3 DNA reads as TGTGCCAGCAGCTTGATCTACACCGGGGAGCTGTTTTTT. Its translation: CASSLIYTGELFF. The V call is TRBV5-4, the J call TRBJ2-2; D not certain. Per germline, CDR1 SGHNT and CDR2 YYREEE (reference sequence). The length of the CDR3 is 13 residues. Trimming took off 1 base at V and 3 bases at J, with 4 bases between the two ends.

This clone came up once. This sequence joins TRBV30 and TRBJ2-7; no clear D. CDR1 is GTSNPN and CDR2 is SVGIG in the germline V gene (reference sequence). Trimming shortened V by 0 bases and J by 3 bases, and 6 bases separated the two germline ends. The CDR3 contains 12 residues. The CDR3 protein is CAWSVLNYEQYF. The DNA of the CDR3 is TGTGCCTGGAGTGTACTCAACTACGAGCAGTACTTC.

The rearrangement links TRBV10-1 to TRBJ2-1, with 9 nucleotides matching TRBD1. This CDR3 is built from 14 residues. V trimming: 5 bases; J trimming: 4 bases; junction bases outside the gene matches: 3. Per germline, CDR1 WNHNN and CDR2 SYGVQD (reference sequence). The CDR3 spells CASSRDRAYNEQFF. As DNA, the CDR3 is TGCGCCAGCAGTCGGGACAGGGCTTACAATGAGCAGTTCTTC.

This rearrangement joins TRBV2 to TRBJ1-5; TRBD1 might be the D (5 bases). CDR1 SNHLY and CDR2 FYNNEI come from the germline V gene. Trimming cost V 3 bases and J 6 bases, with 6 bases left between them. The CDR3 totals 12 residues. DNA for the CDR3: TGTGCCAGCAGTGAGACAGTTCAGCCCCAGCATTTT. It is translated as CASSETVQPQHF.

This clone was picked up a small number of times. V is TRBV9 and J is TRBJ1-1; D is perhaps TRBD1 (6 bases). V shed 3 bases and J shed 5 bases, with 17 bases lying between them. The CDR3 spans 15 residues. CDR1 is SGDLS, CDR2 YYNGEE, per germline. CDR3 amino acids: CASSAPQGKKTEAFF. The CDR3, as DNA: TGTGCCAGCAGCGCCCCCCAGGGGAAGAAGACTGAAGCTTTCTTT.

The chain has TRBV5-1 and TRBJ2-5; maybe TRBD2 (7 bases). V lost 4 bases to trimming and J lost 4 bases, with 14 bases between them. Germline V gene lookup returns CDR1 SGHRS and CDR2 YFSETQ. CDR3 length equals 14 residues. CDR3 nucleotides: TGCGCCAGCAGCCCCGTAGGGGGGGGAGAGACCCAGTACTTC. Translation: CASSPVGGGETQYF.